The clone carrying this TCR beta chain came up once. What it binds is not known. This sample was included in a study of graft-versus-host responses after intestinal transplantation. TCRdb's table, derived via immunoSEQ multiplex PCR, lists solely in-frame clones and lacks some. Found here are some 110,000 clones, 85% to 95% of them singletons; the top ten hold 0.9% to 1.5%. With 5 bases clipped from V and 10 bases from J, the junction kept 6 bases outside the gene matches. The CDR3 consists of 13 residues. Germline lookup yields CDR1 MNHEY and CDR2 SMNVEV (reference sequence). Study-level findings and limits: The presence of high graft-versus-host to host-versus-graft clonal ratios in allografts characterized patients with graft-donor T cell macrochimerism. Ileal or blood samples showed some GvH clones first, and such clones were also found in recipient marrow.

Material: unstimulated CD8+ T cells sorted from spleen or lymph node cells, obtained before transplant. The rearrangement links TRBV27 to TRBJ2-1, with TRBD2 matching 9 bases. The origin of this receptor is a human donor who was the organ donor for an intestinal transplant. The CDR3 loop is CASSPGLANEQFF. CDR3 DNA sequence: TGTGCCAGCAGTCCGGGACTAGCCAACGAGCAGTTCTTC.